This is a list of T cell receptor beta chains from one sample in a study of T cell responses to AZD1222 COVID-19 vaccine. Repertoires were generated with immunoSEQ multiplex PCR, while TCRdb's copy carries only in-frame clones and drops some. The sample carries 75,000 to 100,000 clones, about 90% recorded once. The source was peripheral blood, collected on day 0 of AZD1222 vaccination. The receptor source for this set is an adult in good health. Both conserved end residues are trimmed from each CDR3.

v_call	cdr3_aa
TRBV4-1	ASSQSLAGLNTGELF
TRBV3-1/TRBV3-2	ASRGGGSSTDTQY
TRBV5-4	ASSLSSALTYEQY
TRBV11-1	ASSLANPGELF
TRBV15	ATSGLGAGSGNTIY
TRBV19	ASTVAGQGAIVYEQY
TRBV7-2	ASSLVGGTGNQPQH
TRBV24-1	ATSDLPVDTQY
TRBV7-9	ASSFRQGITYEQY
TRBV6-1	ASSEPNTDTQY
TRBV4-3	ASSQSALSYEQY
TRBV6-5	ASSWDREIYQPQH
TRBV19	ASSIEGLGVNEQF
TRBV11-2	ASSPPGGAQQF
TRBV5-5	ASSPGWGLETQY
TRBV12-3/TRBV12-4	ASSLEGPDTQY
TRBV10-3	AIGGREGLMNEQF
TRBV7-9	ASSPYPATEAF
TRBV5-4	ASSSVGLANQETQY
TRBV27	ASSLSPGDGSYNSPLH
TRBV6-2/TRBV6-3	ASSRPLQGKTDTQY
TRBV21-1	ASSKEAQWAGGSYNEQF
TRBV5-1	ASSLEGQPLGGYT
TRBV5-1	ASSSLAGEETQY
TRBV7-2	ASSYQGQPNTGELF
TRBV19	ASGGGDNTDTQY
TRBV7-2	ASSSGLAGELF
TRBV11-1	ASSLEPNLETQY
TRBV24-1	ATSAHSGYEQY
TRBV4-3	ASSQGTSGNEYNEQF
TRBV6-6	ASLIRTVNTEAF
TRBV9	ASSVGSYNEQF
TRBV30	AWDTAKETQY
TRBV6-6	ASSRILAGGPSYNEQF
TRBV24-1	ATSDPRDPPEQF
TRBV7-2	ASSFGLRGAGETQY
TRBV28	ASSLWGGGIDQPQH
TRBV21-1	ASLDARSSYNEQF
TRBV5-6	ASSFDSYEQY
TRBV7-3	ASSEGSFSPYEQY
TRBV18	ASSPPFRADGNTIY
TRBV2	ARTELNGYT
TRBV15	ATSRDGRRSSGNTIY